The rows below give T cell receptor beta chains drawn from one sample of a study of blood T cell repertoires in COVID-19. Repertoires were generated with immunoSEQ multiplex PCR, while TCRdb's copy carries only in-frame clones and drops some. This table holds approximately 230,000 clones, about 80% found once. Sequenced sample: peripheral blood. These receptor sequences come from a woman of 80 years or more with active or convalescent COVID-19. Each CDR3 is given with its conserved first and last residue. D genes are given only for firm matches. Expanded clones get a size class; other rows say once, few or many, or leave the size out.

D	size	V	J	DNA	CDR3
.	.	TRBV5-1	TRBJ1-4	TGCGCCAGCAGCTTGGCCGGGACTAATGAAAAACTGTTTTTT	CASSLAGTNEKLFF
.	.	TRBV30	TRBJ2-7	TGTGCCTGGAGCAAGCTAGCTTGGTACGAGCAGTACTTC	CAWSKLAWYEQYF
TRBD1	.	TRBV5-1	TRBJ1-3	TGCGCCAGCAGCTTGGCGACGACAGGGGCGGGTGGAAACACCATATATTTT	CASSLATTGAGGNTIYF
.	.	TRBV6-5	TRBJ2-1	TGTGCCAGCAGTCCCGTGAGCTCCTACAATGAGCAGTTCTTC	CASSPVSSYNEQFF
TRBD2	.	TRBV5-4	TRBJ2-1	TGTGCCAGCAGCCCGGGACTAGCGCCAATGGGTGAGCAGTTCTTC	CASSPGLAPMGEQFF
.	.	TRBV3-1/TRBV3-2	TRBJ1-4	TGTGCCAGCACCAGCCGGGCGGGGGACGAAAAACTGTTTTTT	CASTSRAGDEKLFF
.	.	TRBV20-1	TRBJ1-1	TGCAGTGCTAGTGGGGGGCTGGTCACTGAAGCTTTCTTT	CSASGGLVTEAFF
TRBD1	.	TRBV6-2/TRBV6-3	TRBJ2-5	TGTGCCAGCAGTCGACAGGGGGTTTCTTGGGAGACCCAGTACTTC	CASSRQGVSWETQYF
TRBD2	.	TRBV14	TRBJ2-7	TGTGCCAGCAGCCCAGCCCTAGCGGGAGGCGAGCAGTACTTC	CASSPALAGGEQYF
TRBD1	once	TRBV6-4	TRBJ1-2	TGTGCCAGCAGCCCCGGGACAGGGGGCCAAGGCTACACCTTC	CASSPGTGGQGYTF
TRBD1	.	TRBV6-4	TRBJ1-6	TGTGCCAGCAGTGACTCGGCAGGGGGTAATTCACCCCTCCACTTT	CASSDSAGGNSPLHF
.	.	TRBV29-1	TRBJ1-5	TGCAGCGTTGGCGCCGATCGCAATCAGCCCCAGCATTTT	CSVGADRNQPQHF
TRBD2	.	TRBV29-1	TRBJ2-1	TGCAGCGTCCTACTAGCGCTTAGCTCCTACAATGAGCAGTTCTTC	CSVLLALSSYNEQFF
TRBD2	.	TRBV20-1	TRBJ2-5	TGCAGTGCTAGTCTTGCGGGAGCTACGTACCAAGAGACCCAGTACTTC	CSASLAGATYQETQYF
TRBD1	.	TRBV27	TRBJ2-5	TGTGCCAGCAGTTTCCAGGGGGAACAAGAGACCCAGTACTTC	CASSFQGEQETQYF
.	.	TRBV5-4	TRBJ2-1	TGTGCCAGCAGCCCTCGACTAGGGTCCTACAATGAGCAGTTCTTC	CASSPRLGSYNEQFF
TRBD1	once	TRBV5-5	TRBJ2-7	TGTGCCAGCAGCTTGGCCAGGGGGCTAGTCTACGAGCAGTACTTC	CASSLARGLVYEQYF
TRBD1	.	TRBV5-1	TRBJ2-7	TGCGCCAGCAGCTGGGGGGACAGGGTCTACGAGCAGTACTTC	CASSWGDRVYEQYF
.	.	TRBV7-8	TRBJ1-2	TGTGCCAGCAGCACGGACGGGACTAACTATGGCTACACCTTC	CASSTDGTNYGYTF
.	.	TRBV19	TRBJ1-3	TGTGCCAGTGTCTCGAGCTCTGGAAACACCATATATTTT	CASVSSSGNTIYF
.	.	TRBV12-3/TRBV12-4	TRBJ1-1	TGTGCCAGCAGTTTCGGTCAAACGGCTGAAGCTTTCTTT	CASSFGQTAEAFF
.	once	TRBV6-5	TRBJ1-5	TGTGCCAGCAGTTCCCTCGGACAAAATCAGCCCCAGCATTTT	CASSSLGQNQPQHF
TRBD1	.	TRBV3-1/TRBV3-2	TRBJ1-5	TGTGCCAGCAGCCAAACCCACAGGGGGCCACTAAATCGCCAGCATTTT	CASSQTHRGPLNRQHF
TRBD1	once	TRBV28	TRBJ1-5	TGTGCCAGCAGTTCCGGACAGGCGTTGGGGCCCCAGCATTTT	CASSSGQALGPQHF
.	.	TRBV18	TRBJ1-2	TGTGCCAGCTCACCACCGGGGATGAGAGGGCCGATTTATGGCTACACCTTC	CASSPPGMRGPIYGYTF
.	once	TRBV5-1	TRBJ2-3	TGCGCCAGCAGCTTCGAAGGGGTGGATACGCAGTATTTT	CASSFEGVDTQYF
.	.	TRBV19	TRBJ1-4	TGTGCCAGTAGTACCTTATCGACGGTCGGGAGTGAAAAACTGTTTTTT	CASSTLSTVGSEKLFF
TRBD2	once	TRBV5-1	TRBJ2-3	TGCGCCAGCAGCTTTCAACCTAGCGGGAAAAGCACAGATACGCAGTATTTT	CASSFQPSGKSTDTQYF
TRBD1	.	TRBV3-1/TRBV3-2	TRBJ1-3	TGTGCCAGCAGCTTGACCTCGGGACAGGGGGCAACCATATATTTT	CASSLTSGQGATIYF
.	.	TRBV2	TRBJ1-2	TGTGCCAGCAGTGACAGGGGAGATTCTGGCTACACCTTC	CASSDRGDSGYTF
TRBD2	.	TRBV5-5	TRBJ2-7	TGTGCCAGCAGCCTTGGACTAGCGTCCTACGAGCAGTACTTC	CASSLGLASYEQYF
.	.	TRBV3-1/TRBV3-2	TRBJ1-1	TGTGCCAGCAGCCAAGCTGGAGGAGCTTTCTTT	CASSQAGGAFF
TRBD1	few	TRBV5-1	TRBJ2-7	TGCGCCAGCAGCTCCACAGGGGGCTACGAGCAGTACTTC	CASSSTGGYEQYF
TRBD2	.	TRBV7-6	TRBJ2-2	TGTGCCAGCATCCCGCCGGGGGGAGGAAAAACCGGGGAGCTGTTTTTT	CASIPPGGGKTGELFF
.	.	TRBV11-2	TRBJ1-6	TGTGCCAGCAGCTCACAGGGTGTGAATTCACCCCTCCACTTT	CASSSQGVNSPLHF
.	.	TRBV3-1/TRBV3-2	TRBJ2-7	TGTGCCAGCAGCCAATCCGGGACTCTACCTTCCTACGAGCAGTACTTC	CASSQSGTLPSYEQYF
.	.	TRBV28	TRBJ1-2	TGTGCCAGCAGTTTCTTGCGGCCCACCAACTATGGCTACACCTTC	CASSFLRPTNYGYTF
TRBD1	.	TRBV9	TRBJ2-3	TGTGCCAGCAGCGTAGAAGGGACAGGCTGGGATACGCAGTATTTT	CASSVEGTGWDTQYF
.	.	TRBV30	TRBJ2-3	TGTGCCTGGAGTGTAGCAAGCACAGATACGCAGTATTTT	CAWSVASTDTQYF
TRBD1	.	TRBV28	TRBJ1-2	TGTGCCAGCATTATTACAGGGGGCAATGGCTACACCTTC	CASIITGGNGYTF
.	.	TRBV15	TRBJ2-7	TGTGCCACCAGCAGAGATGTTAGCTCCTACGAGCAGTACTTC	CATSRDVSSYEQYF
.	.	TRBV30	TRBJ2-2	TGTGCCTGGAGTGTGCTTTTGGTTAGCGGAAGGACCGGGGAGCTGTTTTTT	CAWSVLLVSGRTGELFF
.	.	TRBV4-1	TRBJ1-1	TGCGCCAGCAGCCAAGACCTATTTATCAACACTGAAGCTTTCTTT	CASSQDLFINTEAFF